One sample yielded the 28 T cell receptor beta chains listed below, sequenced in a study of blood T cells in healthy people across ages. Primers used in a second PCR of about 7 to 12 cycles were a sample-barcoded 5' primer and a J-beta primer mix. TCRdb re-analysed the 5' RACE reads in MiXCR, keeping a single row per CDR3 protein. Among 1.4 million or so distinct CDR3 sequences listed, approximately 43% were seen once. The sample comprised blood. The receptor source for this set is a woman between 18 and 29 years old in good health.

This clonotype was observed a few times. CDR3 region: CASSYPSLGISTDTQYF. In nucleotides, the CDR3 is TGTGCCAGCAGTTACCCGTCCCTAGGGATTAGCACAGATACGCAGTATTTT. The gene calls are TRBV6-2 or TRBV6-3 and TRBJ2-3; D unclear. V lost 2 bases to trimming and J lost 0 bases, with 15 bases between them. Germline loops: CDR1 MNHEY, CDR2 SVGEGT. The CDR3 sequence is 17 residues long.

Points on this clonotype: A read error may be the cause here, since a much bigger clone is one base away. The chain employs TRBV7-9 and TRBJ2-7; TRBD1 agrees at 10 bases. In germline, CDR1 is SEHNR, CDR2 FQNEAQ (reference sequence). The CDR3 is 15 residues long. The CDR3 bases are TGTACCAGCAGCTTAGCGACAGGGGGCAAATACGAGCAGTACTTC. Protein sequence: CTSSLATGGKYEQYF.

The rearrangement links TRBV12-5 to TRBJ2-3; 7 positions match TRBD1. The V gene end was trimmed by 4 bases and the J gene end by 2 bases; junction bases not matched to a gene: 9. The CDR3 is 16 amino acids. In germline, CDR1 is LGHNT, CDR2 FRNRAP. CDR3 region: CASGSGQVQLTDTQYF. The CDR3 DNA is TGTGCTAGTGGTTCCGGACAGGTTCAGCTCACAGATACGCAGTATTTT.

The chain combines TRBV25-1 with TRBJ2-1, with a possible D match to TRBD2 (6 bases). The CDR3 covers 13 residues. Germline V CDR1 and CDR2: MGHDK, SYGVNS. Trimming took off 5 bases at V and 8 bases at J, with 13 bases between the two ends. The chain's CDR3 is CASSKWEVDEQFF. CDR3 nucleotide sequence: TGTGCCAGCAGTAAGTGGGAGGTTGATGAGCAGTTCTTC.

The V and J genes are TRBV7-8 and TRBJ1-5; D is unresolved. The CDR3 covers 15 residues. Trimming took off 3 bases at V and 1 base at J, with 10 bases between the two ends. Looked up from germline, CDR1 is SGHVS and CDR2 is FQNEAQ. The CDR3 DNA reads as TGTGCCAGCAGCTTTTCGGAACGGAGCAATCAGCCCCAGCATTTT. This codes for CASSFSERSNQPQHF.

In this sample, this clonotype turned up a few times. The rearrangement joins TRBV20-1 to TRBJ1-2, with TRBD1 as a possible D gene (5 bases). The ends were cut back, 0 bases at V and 6 bases at J, with 14 bases in the middle. CDR3 length equals 14 residues. CDR1 is DFQATT, CDR2 SNEGSKA, per germline (reference sequence). The CDR3 DNA sequence: TGCAGTGCTAGAGATCGGTGGGGGTTCCATGGCTACACCTTC. Its translation is CSARDRWGFHGYTF.

The J gene is TRBJ2-1, the V gene TRBV4-1; tentatively, D is TRBD2 (5 bases). This CDR3 has 13 amino acids. Trimming cost V 4 bases and J 5 bases, with 9 bases left between them. Per germline, CDR1 MGHRA and CDR2 YSYEKL. The CDR3 sequence is CASSPTSHNEQFF. The DNA for the CDR3 is TGCGCCAGCAGCCCAACTAGTCACAATGAGCAGTTCTTC.

V is TRBV29-1 and J is TRBJ1-1; no firm D call. With 7 bases removed from V and 4 bases from J, the gap between germline ends came to 10 bases. The CDR3 is 11 amino acids. The germline gives CDR1 SQVTM, CDR2 ANQGSEA. DNA of the CDR3: TGCAGCGGTGTAACGGCCACTGAAGCTTTCTTT. Its translation is CSGVTATEAFF.

A few counts support this clonotype. A much larger clone lies a single base off, so this may be a read error. This rearrangement joins TRBV27 to TRBJ2-7; 8 nucleotides agree with TRBD1. The CDR3 is 14 residues long. The J segment lost 2 bases and the V segment lost 3 bases, leaving 3 bases of the junction unmatched. Germline V CDR1 and CDR2: MNHEY, SMNVEV (reference sequence). This chain's CDR3 is CASSFRDRTYEQYF. In DNA, the CDR3 is TGTGCCAGCAGTTTCCGGGACAGGACCTACGAGCAGTACTTC.

This chain links TRBV6-1 with TRBJ2-7; possible D gene TRBD2, 6 bases. V shed 3 bases and J shed 0 bases, with 21 bases lying between them. Germline CDR1 and CDR2: MNHNS and SASEGT. The CDR3 contains 18 residues. CDR3 in amino acids: CASSDWAWEDGGSYEQYF. The CDR3 bases are TGTGCCAGCAGTGACTGGGCGTGGGAGGACGGCGGCTCCTACGAGCAGTACTTC.

Only a few counts were recorded for this clonotype. CDR3 in amino acids: CSADGLAGYTF. In DNA, the CDR3 is TGCAGTGCTGACGGGCTTGCTGGCTACACCTTC. The V and J genes are TRBV20-1 and TRBJ1-2, with D unclear. V lost 5 bases and J 7 bases, leaving 11 bases between the germline ends. The CDR3 loop spans 11 amino acids. Germline loops: CDR1 DFQATT, CDR2 SNEGSKA (reference sequence).

The chain couples TRBV11-2 to TRBJ2-5; 14 nucleotides match TRBD2. CDR3 length equals 19 residues. The V and J ends lost 3 bases and 1 base, in that order; junction bases with no gene match: 10. Germline CDR1 reads SGHAT; CDR2 reads FQNNGV. DNA of the CDR3: TGTGCCAGCAGCTTTGTTTTCGGGACTAGCGGGGGAAGCCAAGAGACCCAGTACTTC. Amino acids: CASSFVFGTSGGSQETQYF.

This clonotype appeared a few times. The rearrangement links TRBV20-1 to TRBJ2-1, with 7 bases identical to TRBD2. V shed 6 bases and J 6 bases; nucleotides not matched to a gene: 11. The CDR3 contains 14 residues. The germline gives CDR1 DFQATT, CDR2 SNEGSKA (reference sequence). The CDR3 here is CSAPRVIAGNEQFF. CDR3 DNA: TGCAGTGCCCCGAGGGTGATAGCGGGCAATGAGCAGTTCTTC.

CDR3: CASSLGGSGKYNEQYF. As DNA, the CDR3 is TGTGCCAGCAGCTTAGGCGGTAGCGGGAAATACAATGAGCAGTACTTC. The chain uses TRBV7-2 and TRBJ2-5; 8 nucleotides match TRBD2. CDR3 length: 16 residues. Germline loops: CDR1 SGHTA, CDR2 FQGNSA. After removal of 1 base from V and 11 bases from J, the junction contained 15 bases not matched to a gene.

The rearrangement links TRBV6-2 or TRBV6-3 to TRBJ2-7; 8 nucleotides match TRBD2. The germline CDR1 and CDR2 sequences are MNHEY and SVGEGT. V shed 6 bases, J shed 3 bases, and the junction held 10 bases outside the gene matches. The CDR3 has 15 amino acids. The chain's CDR3 is CASREGAGANYEQYF. CDR3 nucleotide sequence: TGTGCCAGCAGGGAAGGAGCGGGGGCGAACTACGAGCAGTACTTC.

The genes are TRBV5-1 and TRBJ2-2; D is possibly TRBD1 (6 bases). V shed 4 bases and J shed 4 bases, with 17 bases lying between them. The CDR3 has 16 amino acids. The germline V gene encodes CDR1 SGHRS and CDR2 YFSETQ. The CDR3 protein is CASSQGSFFSTGELFF. Here the CDR3 DNA reads TGCGCCAGCAGCCAGGGGAGCTTTTTTAGCACCGGGGAGCTGTTTTTT. Looking up the rest from reference TRBV5-1 and TRBJ2-2 gives the full variable domain: KAGVTQTPRYLIKTRGQQVTLSCSPISGHRSVSWYQQTPGQGLQFLFEYFSETQRNKGNFPGRFSGRQFSNSRSEMNVSTLELGDSALYLCASSQGSFFSTGELFFGEGSRLTVL.

V and J are TRBV12-3 or TRBV12-4 and TRBJ2-7, with D possibly being TRBD2 (6 bases). V lost 6 bases and J 3 bases, leaving 9 bases between the germline ends. CDR3 length: 12 residues. Written as DNA, the CDR3 is TGTGCCAGCAGGTCCGGGGGCTACGAGCAGTACTTC. Its protein is CASRSGGYEQYF.

The chain combines TRBV20-1 with TRBJ2-1; tentatively, D is TRBD1 (5 bases). Germline V gives CDR1 DFQATT, CDR2 SNEGSKA (reference sequence). The V and J ends lost 3 bases and 0 bases respectively, with 12 bases between them. The CDR3 is 15 amino acids. The CDR3 coding sequence is TGCAGTGCTAGGAAAGGGGAAGGCTCCTACAATGAGCAGTTCTTC. Its protein is CSARKGEGSYNEQFF.

This clonotype was picked up a small number of times. The rearrangement links TRBV5-1 to TRBJ2-2; D remains unclear. The CDR3 covers 12 residues. V dropped 4 bases and J dropped 8 bases, with 9 bases sitting between them. Germline V gene sequence: CDR1 SGHRS, CDR2 YFSETQ. The chain's CDR3 is CASSPTFGELFF. The DNA for the CDR3 is TGCGCCAGCAGCCCGACGTTTGGGGAGCTGTTTTTT.

The chain has TRBV11-2 and TRBJ2-1; 9 bases align to TRBD1. J gave up 0 bases and V 6 bases, and 9 bases lay outside the gene matches. CDR3 length: 17 residues. Germline-derived CDR1 and CDR2 are SGHAT and FQNNGV. CDR3 amino acids: CASSPNQGQGSYNEQFF. The DNA for the CDR3 is TGTGCCAGCAGTCCAAACCAGGGACAGGGCTCCTACAATGAGCAGTTCTTC.

Regarding this clonotype: The junction departs from the called germline gene at one end, perhaps through a read error. V is TRBV7-9 and J is TRBJ1-6; D ambiguous. This CDR3 is 12 amino acids long. In germline, CDR1 is SEHNR, CDR2 FQNEAQ (reference sequence). Here the CDR3 reads CVSSLTNSPLHF. Written as DNA, the CDR3 is TGTGTCAGCAGCTTAACGAATTCACCCCTCCACTTT.

The chain has TRBV5-1 and TRBJ2-1; the match to TRBD2 covers 7 bases. The J call is doubtful: the DNA matches TRBJ2-7 better. The CDR3 covers 18 residues. Per the germline V gene, CDR1 is SGHRS and CDR2 is YFSETQ. In DNA, the CDR3 is TGCGCCAGCAGCTTGGCCCCCCCCGGGGCGGGAGTTGCCAATGAGCAGTACTTC. Protein product: CASSLAPPGAGVANEQYF.

This clonotype was observed a few times. The V call is TRBV27, the J call TRBJ2-5; TRBD2 agrees at 9 bases. The germline CDR1 and CDR2 sequences are MNHEY and SMNVEV (reference sequence). The CDR3 contains 13 residues. V was clipped by 4 bases and J by 5 bases; unmatched bases: 2. The CDR3 loop reads CASSSAGGETQYF. CDR3 bases: TGTGCCAGCAGTTCGGCGGGAGGGGAGACCCAGTACTTC.

V and J are TRBV7-2 and TRBJ2-7, with TRBD1 matching over 11 bases. TRBJ2-5 matches the DNA end more closely, so the J call is doubtful. The length of the CDR3 is 17 residues. CDR1 and CDR2 from the germline V gene are SGHTA and FQGNSA. CDR3 nucleotides: TGTGCCAGCAGCTCCGACACCTGGACAGGGGGCTACGAGACCCAGTACTTC. It specifies CASSSDTWTGGYETQYF.

This clonotype occurred a few times. The chain employs TRBV20-1 and TRBJ2-7; TRBD1 matches 10 bases. V was clipped by 4 bases and J by 2 bases; unmatched bases: 8. The CDR3 length is 15 residues. Germline assignment: CDR1 DFQATT and CDR2 SNEGSKA (reference sequence). The CDR3 region has the DNA TGCAGTGCTACTTACCGGGACAGGGGAGCCTACGAGCAGTACTTC. Translated, it gives CSATYRDRGAYEQYF.

This sequence joins TRBV7-9 and TRBJ2-7; D might be TRBD1 (6 bases). The CDR3 contains 18 residues. Trimming left V 5 bases short and J 0 bases short, with 23 bases between. In germline, CDR1 is SEHNR, CDR2 FQNEAQ (reference sequence). The CDR3 sequence: CASSPTGFGLRSSYEQYF. CDR3 DNA sequence: TGTGCCAGCAGCCCTACAGGGTTTGGACTTAGGAGCTCCTACGAGCAGTACTTC.

This clonotype was counted at least ten times. V is TRBV6-5 and J is TRBJ1-2; TRBD1 agrees at 7 bases. Germline CDR1 reads MNHEY; CDR2 reads SVGAGI. After removal of 6 bases from V and 5 bases from J, the junction contained 6 bases not matched to a gene. This CDR3 is 13 amino acids long. DNA for the CDR3: TGTGCCAGCAGCTTGGACAGGCCTTATGGCTACACCTTC. Its translation: CASSLDRPYGYTF.

The chain is built from TRBV9 and TRBJ2-1; 10 nucleotides line up with TRBD2. CDR3 size: 18 residues. V gave up 1 base and J gave up 4 bases; unmatched junction bases: 11. Germline assignment: CDR1 SGDLS and CDR2 YYNGEE. In DNA, the CDR3 is TGTGCCAGCAGCGTAACCCCCTCCCTAGCGGGGGCTTACAATGAGCAGTTCTTC. Protein: CASSVTPSLAGAYNEQFF. Using reference TRBV9 and TRBJ2-1 for the parts outside the CDR3, the full variable domain is DSGVTQTPKHLITATGQRVTLRCSPRSGDLSVYWYQQSLDQGLQFLIQYYNGEERAKGNILERFSAQQFPDLHSELNLSSLELGDSALYFCASSVTPSLAGAYNEQFFGPGTRLTVL.